Listed here are 27 T cell receptor beta chains from one sample, sequenced in a study of shared clonotypes between healthy human individuals. Data came from immunoSEQ multiplex PCR; TCRdb stores just in-frame clones and leaves some out. Among approximately 100,000 clones listed, around 64% were seen once. The specimen was memory CD8+ T cells sorted from blood. Subset in this sample: CD45RO+ cells pooled with CCR7-negative TemRA cells. These receptors were taken from a woman aged 25 to 45 in good health.

This clone was seen at least ten times. The chain links TRBV6-4 to TRBJ2-2, with no clear D. V shed 2 bases and J shed 3 bases, with 4 bases lying between them. The CDR3 runs 13 residues. Germline V lookup: CDR1 MRHNA, CDR2 SNTAGT. The CDR3 nucleotides read TGTGCCAGCAGTGACAGGGACACCGGGGAGCTGTTTTTT. This encodes CASSDRDTGELFF.

Only one count was recorded for this clone. The chain employs TRBV21-1 and TRBJ1-5. TRBV21-1 is noted as a pseudogene. This CDR3 contains 18 residues. The CDR3 DNA sequence: TGTGCCAGCAGCAGACAAAGACAGGAGGGGGAAGGCAATCAGCCCCAGCATTTT. It is translated as CASSRQRQEGEGNQPQHF.

The rearrangement uses TRBV9 and TRBJ2-7; the match to TRBD1 covers 9 bases. The CDR3 covers 15 residues. After removal of 0 bases from V and 5 bases from J, the junction contained 6 bases not matched to a gene. Germline-derived CDR1 and CDR2 are SGDLS and YYNGEE. CDR3 protein: CASSVEGTGYDEQYF. The CDR3 DNA reads TGTGCCAGCAGCGTAGAAGGGACAGGGTACGACGAGCAGTACTTC.

V is TRBV5-4 and J is TRBJ1-2, with no clear D. Trimming removed 4 bases at V and 1 base at J, with 14 bases between. Germline V gives CDR1 SGHNT, CDR2 YYREEE (reference sequence). This CDR3 has 15 amino acids. Written as DNA, the CDR3 is TGTGCCAGCAGCGGAAAAGTGGGAGTTAACTATGGCTACACCTTC. It yields the protein CASSGKVGVNYGYTF.

This clone was seen once. This chain uses TRBV7-2 with TRBJ2-2; D is unclear. The CDR3 covers 13 residues. Germline values: CDR1 SGHTA, CDR2 FQGNSA. V lost 3 bases and J lost 6, with 8 bases in between. In nucleotides, the CDR3 is TGTGCCAGCAGCTTGACATTTCCCGGGGAGCTGTTTTTT. Amino acid sequence: CASSLTFPGELFF.

The V gene is TRBV25-1, the J gene TRBJ2-2; 10 bases agree with TRBD1. J was trimmed by 5 bases and V by 2 bases; bases with no gene match: 2. The CDR3 sequence is 15 residues long. CDR1 and CDR2 from the germline V gene are MGHDK and SYGVNS. The CDR3 DNA follows: TGTGCCAGCAGTGAACCGGGACAGGGGACCGGGGAGCTGTTTTTT. Its translation: CASSEPGQGTGELFF.

The V call is TRBV27, the J call TRBJ2-7, with 13 positions matching TRBD2. CDR1 MNHEY and CDR2 SMNVEV come from the germline V gene (reference sequence). CDR3 length equals 16 residues. Trimming took 5 bases from V and 0 from J; bases not matched to a gene: 4. The CDR3 region is CASSPGLAGISYEQYF. CDR3 DNA: TGTGCCAGCAGTCCGGGACTAGCGGGGATCTCCTACGAGCAGTACTTC.

This clone was observed many times. The rearrangement joins TRBV5-6 to TRBJ2-3; D assignment may be TRBD1 or TRBD2 (5 bases each). The CDR3 runs to 16 residues. The V and J ends lost 4 bases and 3 bases respectively, with 18 bases between them. The germline gives CDR1 SGHDT, CDR2 YYEEEE. The CDR3 is CASSQRGGGGTDTQYF. The DNA of the CDR3 is TGTGCCAGCAGCCAACGTGGGGGTGGGGGAACAGATACGCAGTATTTT.

The gene calls are TRBV13 and TRBJ2-3; TRBD2 aligns across 11 bases. Germline V CDR1 and CDR2: PRHDT, FYEKMQ (reference sequence). The CDR3 totals 15 residues. V trimming: 5 bases; J trimming: 1 base; junction bases outside the gene matches: 2. CDR3 amino acids: CASSQGLAGTDTQYF. CDR3 sequence (DNA): TGTGCCAGCAGCCAGGGACTAGCGGGCACAGATACGCAGTATTTT.

J is TRBJ2-3 and V is TRBV6-5; possibly TRBD2 for D (6 bases). Trimming removed 8 bases at V and 6 bases at J, with 21 bases between. The CDR3 extends over 15 amino acids. Germline V gene lookup returns CDR1 MNHEY and CDR2 SVGAGI. CDR3 bases: TGTGCCAGCTCCCAGACAGCGGGCCCGGCGGATACGCAGTATTTT. Residues: CASSQTAGPADTQYF.

The chain employs TRBV4-2 and TRBJ1-2, with TRBD1 identical over 7 bases. CDR3 length: 13 residues. The germline gives CDR1 LGHNA, CDR2 YNFKEQ. The trim removed 3 bases at V and 4 bases at J, leaving 2 bases unmatched. CDR3 DNA: TGTGCCAGCAGCCAGGGACAGTTCTATGGCTACACCTTC. This translates into CASSQGQFYGYTF.

This chain connects TRBV5-5 to TRBJ1-1, with a tentative D call TRBD1 (5 bases). The germline V and J ends were trimmed by 3 bases and 1 base, with 19 bases remaining between them. This CDR3 has 17 residues. Germline CDR1 is SGHKS and CDR2 is YYEKEE (reference sequence). The CDR3 protein is CASSSRGVSMKNTEAFF. The DNA of the CDR3 is TGTGCCAGCAGCTCCCGGGGGGTTTCAATGAAGAACACTGAAGCTTTCTTT.

The table lists this clone with a few counts. The V and J genes are TRBV7-9 and TRBJ2-7; 8 bases agree with TRBD2. Germline-derived CDR1 and CDR2 are SEHNR and FQNEAQ (reference sequence). V trimming: 3 bases; J trimming: 5 bases; junction bases outside the gene matches: 9. The CDR3 consists of 15 residues. CDR3 in amino acids: CASSFREGREHEQYF. CDR3 DNA sequence: TGTGCCAGCAGCTTCCGGGAGGGCCGAGAGCACGAGCAGTACTTC.

The rearrangement uses TRBV9 and TRBJ2-1; D possibly corresponds to TRBD1 (6 bases). The CDR3 is made up of 15 amino acids. The V gene lost 0 bases and the J gene lost 7 bases, with 14 bases spanning the gap. CDR1 and CDR2 from the germline V gene are SGDLS and YYNGEE. CDR3 residues: CASSVGTGTGNEQFF. In DNA, the CDR3 is TGTGCCAGCAGCGTAGGAACAGGGACGGGGAATGAGCAGTTCTTC.

This clone showed up just once. The chain has TRBV19 and TRBJ2-3, with no clear D. Trimming removed 1 base at V and 3 bases at J, with 8 bases between. The CDR3 loop spans 14 amino acids. Germline-derived CDR1 and CDR2 are LNHDA and SQIVND (reference sequence). CDR3 sequence (DNA): TGTGCCAGTAGTATAGCTGGCGGAACAGATACGCAGTATTTT. Amino acids: CASSIAGGTDTQYF.

CDR3 in DNA: TGTGCCAGCAGTTACTCGAATCGTGGGGGCTACACCTTC. Translation gives CASSYSNRGGYTF. The chain recombines TRBV6-5 with TRBJ1-2; unclear D gene. The CDR3 is made up of 13 amino acids. Trimming shortened V by 0 bases and J by 8 bases, and 10 bases separated the two germline ends. CDR1 MNHEY and CDR2 SVGAGI come from the germline V gene.

The chain joins TRBV21-1 to TRBJ2-7; the table's D call of TRBD1 was not tested on the DNA. TRBV21-1 is noted as a pseudogene. The CDR3 length is 14 residues. The CDR3 loop is CASSAIGEGYEQYF. CDR3 coding DNA: TGTGCCAGCAGCGCAATAGGGGAAGGCTACGAGCAGTACTTC.

The chain has TRBV10-1 and TRBJ2-7, with no clear D. This CDR3 has 14 residues. Trimming took off 4 bases at V and 2 bases at J, with 12 bases between the two ends. The germline CDR1 and CDR2 sequences are WNHNN and SYGVQD (reference sequence). DNA of the CDR3: TGCGCCAGCAGTGGAACGGGCGTTGCCTACGAGCAGTACTTC. This encodes CASSGTGVAYEQYF.

This chain connects TRBV28 to TRBJ2-1; 9 bases line up with TRBD2. V was clipped by 4 bases and J by 8 bases; unmatched bases: 12. This CDR3 is built from 16 residues. The germline V gene has CDR1 MDHEN and CDR2 SYDVKM. The chain's CDR3 is CASSSPTGTSWYEQFF. The CDR3 nucleotides read TGTGCCAGCAGTTCCCCGACCGGGACTAGCTGGTATGAGCAGTTCTTC. Based on the CDR3 plus reference TRBV28 and TRBJ2-1, the full variable domain is DVKVTQSSRYLVKRTGEKVFLECVQDMDHENMFWYRQDPGLGLRLIYFSYDVKMKEKGDIPEGYSVSREKKERFSLILESASTNQTSMYLCASSSPTGTSWYEQFFGPGTRLTVL.

This clone occurred a few times. This rearrangement joins TRBV7-2 to TRBJ2-1; a weak D match, TRBD2 (5 bases). Germline V lookup: CDR1 SGHTA, CDR2 FQGNSA. The CDR3 is 15 amino acids. Between the trimmed V and J ends, which lost 1 base and 6 bases, there was a span of 13 bases. The CDR3 protein is CASSLVTGRVNEQFF. The CDR3 DNA sequence: TGTGCCAGCAGCTTAGTAACGGGAAGGGTCAATGAGCAGTTCTTC.

The chain has TRBV27 and TRBJ2-7; 10 bases map to TRBD2. This CDR3 comprises 16 residues. The germline V gene encodes CDR1 MNHEY and CDR2 SMNVEV (reference sequence). The V and J ends lost 3 bases and 3 bases, in that order; junction bases with no gene match: 8. CDR3 region: CASSLFGTSEDYEQYF. The CDR3 bases are TGTGCCAGCAGTTTGTTCGGGACTAGCGAGGACTACGAGCAGTACTTC.

The chain links TRBV7-6 to TRBJ2-7; D could derive from TRBD1 or TRBD2 (6 bases each). Per germline, CDR1 SGHVS and CDR2 FNYEAQ. The CDR3 loop spans 13 amino acids. With 2 bases removed from V and 7 bases from J, the gap between germline ends came to 12 bases. CDR3 nucleotides: TGTGCCAGCAGCTTAACGGGGGCGCGGGAGCAGTACTTC. This translates into CASSLTGAREQYF.

The chain uses TRBV15 and TRBJ1-1, with TRBD1 as a possible D gene (5 bases). The CDR3 sequence is 16 residues long. The germline V and J ends were trimmed by 3 bases and 1 base, with 15 bases remaining between them. Germline assignment: CDR1 LNHNV and CDR2 YYDKDF (reference sequence). The CDR3 loop reads CATSRGSGRANTEAFF. The CDR3 nucleotides are TGTGCCACCAGCAGGGGTTCAGGGAGGGCGAACACTGAAGCTTTCTTT.

The DNA of the CDR3 is TGTGCCACCAGCAGAGATCTTGGCGGAGCGAGCACCGGGGAGCTGTTTTTT. As protein: CATSRDLGGASTGELFF. The chain combines TRBV15 with TRBJ2-2, with unresolved D. From germline, CDR1 is LNHNV and CDR2 YYDKDF (reference sequence). V lost 0 bases to trimming and J lost 4 bases, with 15 bases between them. The CDR3 runs 17 residues.

This chain uses TRBV28 with TRBJ1-1, with D perhaps TRBD1 (5 bases). The germline V gene encodes CDR1 MDHEN and CDR2 SYDVKM. There are 16 residues in the CDR3. The V end was cut by 0 bases, the J end by 2 bases, with 13 bases between. The chain's CDR3 is CASSLWVGVVNTEAFF. CDR3 in DNA: TGTGCCAGCAGTTTATGGGTAGGGGTAGTCAACACTGAAGCTTTCTTT.

V is TRBV27 and J is TRBJ2-5; D is tentatively TRBD1 or TRBD2 (6 bases each). V was cut by 3 bases and J by 2 bases, with 19 bases left in between. Per germline, CDR1 MNHEY and CDR2 SMNVEV (reference sequence). The CDR3 runs 17 residues. CDR3 DNA: TGTGCCAGCAGTTTTGTGGGGGGTTGGGGGCGTCAAGAGACCCAGTACTTC. Translating gives CASSFVGGWGRQETQYF.

This chain joins TRBV30 and TRBJ2-3, with 9 bases fitting TRBD1. The V gene end was trimmed by 7 bases and the J gene end by 1 base; junction bases not matched to a gene: 12. The CDR3 spans 16 residues. CDR1 and CDR2 from the germline V gene are GTSNPN and SVGIG (reference sequence). The CDR3 sequence is CASTRWRDRGTDTQYF. The CDR3 DNA sequence: TGTGCCTCGACCAGATGGCGGGACAGGGGCACAGATACGCAGTATTTT.